The entry below gives a single TCR beta chain sequence along with its context. The sample belongs to a study of T cell clones after liver transplantation. Study information: Liver transplant recipients had immunosuppression withdrawal attempted within 2 years.

The data were produced by immunoSEQ multiplex PCR, yet TCRdb's version contains in-frame clones alone and is incomplete. This table has some 70,000 clones, 90% appearing once. The CDR3 sequence is 13 residues long. V gave up 0 bases and J gave up 9 bases, with 11 bases separating them. Germline V gene data show CDR1 as SGHTA and CDR2 as FQGTGA. The sequencing used CD4+ T cells from blood, collected before liver transplant. The chain couples TRBV7-3 to TRBJ2-5; D not resolved. This sequence originates from a human donor who received a liver transplant. CDR3: CASSLTSTAAQYF. In DNA, the CDR3 is TGTGCCAGCAGCTTAACGAGCACCGCGGCCCAGTACTTC.